There are many counts of the clone carrying this T cell receptor (beta chain). This specimen comes from a study of T-cell reconstitution after alpha-beta-depleted transplantation in children. CDR3 length equals 15 residues. Per germline, CDR1 LNHNV and CDR2 YYDKDF (reference sequence). Trimming removed 5 bases from V and 0 bases from J, with 8 bases in between. TCRbeta library construction was performed incorporating unique molecular identifiers. TCRdb called the PCR reads again in MiXCR, with one record for every CDR3 protein. Among roughly 610,000 distinct CDR3 sequences listed, roughly a tenth were seen once.

The origin of this receptor is a human donor who donated a stem cell graft to a child with acute myeloid leukemia. The rearrangement joins TRBV15 to TRBJ2-6; D may be TRBD1 (6 bases). The specimen was PBMCs from the stem cell graft donor, collected from the stem cell graft. DNA of the CDR3: TGTGCCACCAGCTTAGGGGGCTCTGGGGCCAACGTCCTGACTTTC. Amino acids: CATSLGGSGANVLTF.